Shown below are 22 T cell receptor beta chains from a single sample sequenced in a study of T cells in tuberculosis. Time point defined: new active TB diagnosis, blood taken before or within 7 days of starting treatment. The method was immunoSEQ multiplex PCR; TCRdb's version includes in-frame clones alone and lacks a portion of them. Here the sample spans about 34,000 clones, over 85% being singletons. The input for sequencing was PBMCs, taken at tuberculosis diagnosis. The receptors stem from an adult with tuberculosis.

This rearrangement joins TRBV10-3 to TRBJ1-5, with D hard to call. Germline V gene sequence: CDR1 ENHRY, CDR2 SYGVKD. Trimming took 3 bases from V and 7 from J, leaving 13 bases between them. The CDR3 runs 14 residues. The CDR3 nucleotides read TGTGCCATCAGTGATAAGGGTAGAGGGCAGCCCCAGCATTTT. Protein sequence: CAISDKGRGQPQHF.

J is TRBJ2-5 and V is TRBV5-6, with D maybe TRBD2 (5 bases). CDR1 is SGHDT, CDR2 YYEEEE, per germline. V was clipped by 4 bases and J by 4 bases, with 17 bases between them. CDR3 length equals 15 residues. The CDR3 reads CASSAGSSSRETQYF. The CDR3 coding sequence is TGTGCCAGCAGCGCTGGCTCTAGCTCGCGAGAGACCCAGTACTTC. Filled out from reference TRBV5-6 and TRBJ2-5, the complete variable domain reads DAGVTQSPTHLIKTRGQQVTLRCSPKSGHDTVSWYQQALGQGPQFIFQYYEEEERQRGNFPDRFSGHQFPNYSSELNVNALLLGDSALYLCASSAGSSSRETQYFGPGTRLLVL.

The chain joins TRBV30 to TRBJ1-2; the D is unclear. The germline gives CDR1 GTSNPN, CDR2 SVGIG (reference sequence). There are 13 residues in the CDR3. Trimming left V 0 bases short and J 2 bases short, with 7 bases between. The CDR3, as DNA: TGTGCCTGGAGTGTAAACAGCAACTATGGCTACACCTTC. Its protein product is CAWSVNSNYGYTF.

This sequence joins TRBV21-1 and TRBJ2-7; TRBD1, as called in the table, went unchecked against the DNA. TRBV21-1 is classified as a pseudogene. This CDR3 has 17 amino acids. The CDR3, as DNA: TGTGCCAGCAGCACTCCTCCGGGACAGGGTACATCCTACGAGCAGTACTTC. It encodes CASSTPPGQGTSYEQYF.

This clone was found once. Here the CDR3 DNA reads TGTGCCAGCAGCACCCGGGACAGGGGAGGCAATGAGCAGTTCTTC. Protein sequence: CASSTRDRGGNEQFF. This chain uses TRBV13 with TRBJ2-1, with TRBD1 matching 10 bases. Germline loops: CDR1 PRHDT, CDR2 FYEKMQ (reference sequence). The CDR3 is 15 amino acids. Trimming took 5 bases from V and 6 from J; bases not matched to a gene: 7.

The chain couples TRBV5-5 to TRBJ2-7; 9 bases align to TRBD2. After removal of 4 bases from V and 4 bases from J, the junction contained 9 bases not matched to a gene. CDR1 is SGHKS, CDR2 YYEKEE, per germline (reference sequence). The CDR3 length is 15 residues. As DNA, the CDR3 is TGTGCCAGCAGCCAGACTAGCGGAGCCTTTTACGAGCAGTACTTC. Translating gives CASSQTSGAFYEQYF.

The chain links TRBV6-5 to TRBJ1-2; 11 nucleotides agree with TRBD1. The J segment lost 8 bases and the V segment lost 7 bases, leaving 6 bases of the junction unmatched. Germline CDR1 and CDR2: MNHEY and SVGAGI. This CDR3 contains 13 residues. For the CDR3, the DNA is TGTGCCAGCATAGGGACAGGGGGAGGGGGCTACACCTTC. Protein product: CASIGTGGGGYTF.

The rearrangement links TRBV5-1 to TRBJ1-5; possible D gene TRBD1, 5 bases. V dropped 0 bases and J dropped 3 bases, with 10 bases sitting between them. The CDR3 runs 15 residues. The germline CDR1 and CDR2 sequences are SGHRS and YFSETQ. In nucleotides, the CDR3 is TGCGCCAGCAGCTTGGAGGGGTCGTACAATCAGCCCCAGCATTTT. Residues: CASSLEGSYNQPQHF.

The genes are TRBV9 and TRBJ2-1; perhaps TRBD2 as D (5 bases). Germline V CDR1 and CDR2: SGDLS, YYNGEE. V lost 7 bases and J lost 1, with 15 bases in between. This CDR3 region has 15 residues. The CDR3 region has the DNA TGTGCCAGCGCCTCACGGGGAGAGTCCTACAATGAGCAGTTCTTC. As protein: CASASRGESYNEQFF.

This sequence joins TRBV5-1 and TRBJ2-3; 8 nucleotides match TRBD2. V was pared by 4 bases and J by 1 base, with 5 bases of the junction left unmatched. Germline CDR1 is SGHRS and CDR2 is YFSETQ. The CDR3 contains 15 residues. This CDR3 is CASSPGGVGTDTQYF. The CDR3 DNA is TGCGCCAGCAGCCCGGGAGGGGTCGGCACAGATACGCAGTATTTT.

This chain joins TRBV7-3 and TRBJ1-1, with 7 bases identical to TRBD1. From germline, CDR1 is SGHTA and CDR2 FQGTGA. V shed 5 bases, J shed 6 bases, and the junction held 9 bases outside the gene matches. The CDR3 is 14 residues long. CDR3 protein: CASSETGVWAEAFF. In DNA form, the CDR3 reads TGTGCCAGCAGCGAAACAGGGGTCTGGGCTGAAGCTTTCTTT.

CDR3 sequence (DNA): TGTGCCAGTAGTATCTTTGGGGGCTGGGTCGATCGGGGCAACACTGAAGCTTTCTTT. Its translation is CASSIFGGWVDRGNTEAFF. The chain joins TRBV19 to TRBJ1-1; D perhaps matches TRBD1 (6 bases). CDR1 is LNHDA, CDR2 SQIVND, per germline (reference sequence). CDR3 length: 19 amino acids. V was clipped by 3 bases and J by 2 bases, with 25 bases between them.

The CDR3 loop reads CAWSVRGSGANVLTF. For the CDR3, the DNA is TGTGCCTGGAGTGTTCGGGGGAGCGGGGCCAACGTCCTGACTTTC. This rearrangement joins TRBV30 to TRBJ2-6; possibly TRBD2 for D (6 bases). This CDR3 is 15 amino acids long. V was cut by 0 bases and J by 4 bases, with 10 bases left in between. Germline V gene sequence: CDR1 GTSNPN, CDR2 SVGIG (reference sequence).

The chain employs TRBV7-9 and TRBJ2-7; D may be TRBD2 (6 bases). The V and J ends lost 3 bases and 1 base respectively, with 7 bases between them. Germline values: CDR1 SEHNR, CDR2 FQNEAQ (reference sequence). The CDR3 has 13 amino acids. CDR3 sequence: CASSFGGSYEQYF. CDR3 DNA: TGTGCCAGCAGCTTTGGAGGGTCCTACGAGCAGTACTTC.

The V and J genes are TRBV9 and TRBJ2-1; TRBD2 matches at 8 bases. Per germline, CDR1 SGDLS and CDR2 YYNGEE. This CDR3 has 16 residues. V lost 4 bases and J lost 4; bases outside the gene matches: 10. CDR3 sequence (DNA): TGTGCCAGCAGCCCTTGGGGTGCGGGGGGATACAATGAGCAGTTCTTC. Translation gives CASSPWGAGGYNEQFF. The variable domain in full, completed from reference TRBV9 and TRBJ2-1, reads DSGVTQTPKHLITATGQRVTLRCSPRSGDLSVYWYQQSLDQGLQFLIQYYNGEERAKGNILERFSAQQFPDLHSELNLSSLELGDSALYFCASSPWGAGGYNEQFFGPGTRLTVL.

V is TRBV19 and J is TRBJ1-2; the match to TRBD1 covers 10 bases. The CDR3 spans 15 residues. V trimming: 0 bases; J trimming: 2 bases; junction bases outside the gene matches: 0. In germline, CDR1 is LNHDA, CDR2 SQIVND (reference sequence). The CDR3 loop is CASSIEGQGNYGYTF. The CDR3 DNA is TGTGCCAGTAGTATAGAGGGACAGGGGAACTATGGCTACACCTTC.

J is TRBJ1-5 and V is TRBV9; D might be TRBD1 (6 bases). CDR1 and CDR2 (germline): SGDLS, YYNGEE. This CDR3 is 14 amino acids long. V lost 3 bases and J 4 bases, leaving 11 bases between the germline ends. CDR3 amino acids: CASSADGTNQPQHF. The DNA of the CDR3 is TGTGCCAGCAGCGCGGACGGGACAAATCAGCCCCAGCATTTT.

CDR3 in amino acids: CASSSPFSYEQYF. CDR3 DNA sequence: TGTGCCAGCAGCTCCCCTTTCTCCTACGAGCAGTACTTC. V and J are TRBV7-9 and TRBJ2-7; the D is unclear. CDR1 is SEHNR and CDR2 is FQNEAQ in the germline V gene (reference sequence). Trimming pared 4 bases from V and 0 bases from J, leaving 7 bases between. The CDR3 is 13 amino acids.

The chain carries TRBV7-9 and TRBJ1-1; D is ambiguous. The germline gives CDR1 SEHNR, CDR2 FQNEAQ (reference sequence). The CDR3 runs to 15 residues. Trimming shortened V by 2 bases and J by 1 base, and 11 bases separated the two germline ends. This CDR3 reads CASSLLGRQNTEAFF. CDR3 DNA: TGTGCCAGCAGCTTATTGGGCAGGCAGAACACTGAAGCTTTCTTT. Full variable domain (rest looked up from reference TRBV7-9 and TRBJ1-1): DTGVSQNPRHKITKRGQNVTFRCDPISEHNRLYWYRQTLGQGPEFLTYFQNEAQLEKSRLLSDRFSAERPKGSFSTLEIQRTEQGDSAMYLCASSLLGRQNTEAFFGQGTRLTVV.

This chain links TRBV5-1 with TRBJ2-7, with 11 bases identical to TRBD2. The CDR3 has 16 residues. Looked up from germline, CDR1 is SGHRS and CDR2 is YFSETQ. After removal of 3 bases from V and 2 bases from J, the junction contained 7 bases not matched to a gene. DNA of the CDR3: TGCGCCAGCAGCTCCCAGGGGACTAGCGGTACCTACGAGCAGTACTTC. It encodes CASSSQGTSGTYEQYF.

The chain links TRBV30 to TRBJ2-7; TRBD2 agrees at 9 bases. CDR3 size: 14 residues. Unmatched junction bases numbered 7, after V lost 5 bases and J lost 2 bases. Germline V gene lookup returns CDR1 GTSNPN and CDR2 SVGIG (reference sequence). CDR3 sequence (DNA): TGTGCCTGGGGGAGCGGGGGGTTAACCTACGAGCAGTACTTC. It is translated as CAWGSGGLTYEQYF. Variable domain in full (rest from reference TRBV30 and TRBJ2-7): SQTIHQWPATLVQPVGSPLSLECTVEGTSNPNLYWYRQAAGRGLQLLFYSVGIGQISSEVPQNLSASRPQDRQFILSSKKLLLSDSGFYLCAWGSGGLTYEQYFGPGTRLTVT.

The genes are TRBV4-1 and TRBJ2-1, with 10 bases that match TRBD2. The CDR3 spans 15 residues. Losses at the gene ends were 0 bases for V and 8 bases for J; bases not matched to a gene: 4. Germline CDR1 is MGHRA and CDR2 is YSYEKL. CDR3 residues: CASSQELAGIYEQFF. The DNA for the CDR3 is TGCGCCAGCAGCCAAGAACTAGCGGGAATCTATGAGCAGTTCTTC.